The 25 T cell receptor beta chains below were found in one sample sequenced in a study of OX40 agonist ivuxolimab in advanced cancers. Only in-frame clones appear in the TCRdb table, and some are missing; sequencing was by immunoSEQ multiplex PCR. This table has around 79,000 clones, around 85% appearing once. This material consisted of CD4+ or CD8+ T cells sorted from blood, taken in a trial of the OX40 agonist ivuxolimab. All receptors derive from an adult with an advanced solid tumor such as melanoma, head and neck, liver or kidney cancer.

This chain links TRBV18 with TRBJ2-6; D possibly uses TRBD1 or TRBD2 (5 bases each). CDR1 is KGHSH and CDR2 is LQKENI in the germline V gene. The CDR3 consists of 17 residues. The ends were cut back, 3 bases at V and 2 bases at J, with 14 bases in the middle. The CDR3 region is CASSPTGAGTGANVLTF. The CDR3 nucleotides are TGTGCCAGCTCACCGACCGGGGCAGGCACTGGGGCCAACGTCCTGACTTTC.

The chain couples TRBV6-1 to TRBJ2-2; 7 positions match TRBD2. V lost 11 bases, J lost 4 bases, and 10 bases stayed unmatched. Germline CDR1 MNHNS, CDR2 SASEGT. This CDR3 is built from 14 residues. CDR3 DNA: TGTGCCCCGCCCGGGAGGTCCGGCACCGGGGAGCTGTTTTTT. Translated: CAPPGRSGTGELFF.

In its sample, this clone was seen a few times. The chain joins TRBV19 to TRBJ2-4; perhaps TRBD2 as D (6 bases). Germline loops: CDR1 LNHDA, CDR2 SQIVND (reference sequence). V was pared by 7 bases and J by 10 bases, with 11 bases between. The CDR3 runs to 11 residues. The DNA of the CDR3 is TGTGCCAGTACTGTAGGAGGGATTCAGTACTTC. Translating it yields CASTVGGIQYF.

With regard to this clone: At the DNA level, this CDR3 is encoded by other sequences in the same sample as well. CDR3 protein: CASSASFVGEQYF. In nucleotides, the CDR3 is TGTGCCAGCAGCGCGTCCTTTGTGGGCGAGCAGTACTTC. The chain carries TRBV7-9 and TRBJ2-7; D is unclear. In germline, CDR1 is SEHNR, CDR2 FQNEAQ (reference sequence). V shed 5 bases and J shed 6 bases, with 14 bases lying between them. The CDR3 has 13 amino acids.

This chain joins TRBV4-1 and TRBJ1-1, with D uncertain. The germline V gene encodes CDR1 MGHRA and CDR2 YSYEKL. This CDR3 has 16 residues. V was clipped by 0 bases and J by 0 bases, with 11 bases between them. The CDR3 spells CASSQDPVGMNTEAFF. The CDR3 DNA follows: TGCGCCAGCAGCCAAGATCCGGTGGGCATGAACACTGAAGCTTTCTTT.

This chain connects TRBV7-6 to TRBJ1-2; 7 bases are a match to TRBD1. With 5 bases clipped from V and 4 bases from J, the junction kept 10 bases outside the gene matches. The CDR3 has 15 amino acids. Germline CDR1 and CDR2: SGHVS and FNYEAQ. For the CDR3, the DNA is TGTGCCAGCAGCCGAGGAAGAAGGACAGGCTATGGCTACACCTTC. As protein: CASSRGRRTGYGYTF.

V usage is TRBV7-8 and J usage is TRBJ1-6; tentative D call: TRBD1 (5 bases). V lost 1 base, J lost 7 bases, and 14 bases lay in between. The CDR3 covers 16 residues. From germline, CDR1 is SGHVS and CDR2 FQNEAQ. CDR3 sequence (DNA): TGTGCCAGCAGCTTAGGGGCCGGGGCACCGAATTCACCCCTCCACTTT. Translation gives CASSLGAGAPNSPLHF.

The chain recombines TRBV7-2 with TRBJ2-4; the D is unclear. CDR3 length: 14 residues. V dropped 5 bases and J dropped 2 bases, with 10 bases sitting between them. Germline-derived CDR1 and CDR2 are SGHTA and FQGNSA. The CDR3 sequence: CASSPSPTKNIQYF. CDR3 nucleotides: TGTGCCAGCAGCCCCTCACCCACCAAAAACATTCAGTACTTC.

The V gene is TRBV5-1, the J gene TRBJ2-5; 11 nucleotides agree with TRBD2. The CDR3 has 15 residues. Trimming removed 5 bases from V and 4 bases from J; junction bases left unmatched: 7. Germline CDR1 SGHRS, CDR2 YFSETQ. The DNA of the CDR3 is TGCGCCAGCAGGAACTTAGCGGGGGGGAGAGAGACCCAGTACTTC. This sequence encodes CASRNLAGGRETQYF.

V gene TRBV4-3 combines with J gene TRBJ2-6; D is unclear. Germline V gene sequence: CDR1 LGHNA, CDR2 YSLEER. The length of the CDR3 is 17 residues. Trimming stripped 5 bases from V and 0 bases from J, with 14 bases between. CDR3 bases: TGCGCCAGCAGCTCTCGGACGGCACTCTCTGGGGCCAACGTCCTGACTTTC. Residues: CASSSRTALSGANVLTF.

The V call is TRBV5-6, the J call TRBJ2-1; 10 nucleotides line up with TRBD1. Germline assignment: CDR1 SGHDT and CDR2 YYEEEE. V was pared by 2 bases and J by 5 bases, with 4 bases of the junction left unmatched. The CDR3 spans 15 residues. The CDR3, as DNA: TGTGCCAGCAGCTTCGACAGGGGGCTCGACAATGAGCAGTTCTTC. This codes for CASSFDRGLDNEQFF.

The genes are TRBV2 and TRBJ2-7; D is uncertain. Trimming cost V 2 bases and J 2 bases, with 4 bases left between them. The CDR3 is 12 amino acids. CDR1 is SNHLY and CDR2 is FYNNEI in the germline V gene. CDR3 region: CASSEQAYEQYF. Here the CDR3 DNA reads TGTGCCAGCAGTGAACAGGCCTACGAGCAGTACTTC.

The J gene is TRBJ1-2, the V gene TRBV28, with 8 nucleotides matching TRBD1. The V gene end was trimmed by 4 bases and the J gene end by 4 bases; junction bases not matched to a gene: 11. Germline loops: CDR1 MDHEN, CDR2 SYDVKM. The CDR3 is 16 amino acids. The CDR3 loop is CASSSTGQGSLYGYTF. CDR3 DNA: TGTGCCAGCAGTTCCACCGGACAGGGTTCCCTCTATGGCTACACCTTC.

The V gene is TRBV27, the J gene TRBJ1-5; 8 bases are a match to TRBD1. The CDR3 consists of 15 residues. V lost 5 bases to trimming and J lost 6 bases; unmatched junction nucleotides: 9. Germline-derived CDR1 and CDR2 are MNHEY and SMNVEV (reference sequence). CDR3 coding DNA: TGTGCCAGCAGTCCGGGACAGGCTTTTAGTCAGCCCCAGCATTTT. Amino acids: CASSPGQAFSQPQHF.

This clone has just a few counts. V is TRBV5-6 and J is TRBJ1-4; unclear D gene. Germline V gives CDR1 SGHDT, CDR2 YYEEEE. Trimming left V 5 bases short and J 7 bases short, with 15 bases between. The CDR3 loop spans 14 amino acids. CDR3 nucleotide sequence: TGTGCCAGCAGGGGGTGGGCAGATACTGAAAAACTGTTTTTT. This sequence encodes CASRGWADTEKLFF.

This sequence joins TRBV7-3 and TRBJ2-2, with 7 positions matching TRBD1. V dropped 2 bases and J dropped 6; count of bases not matched to a gene: 3. The CDR3 covers 14 residues. Germline CDR1 is SGHTA and CDR2 is FQGTGA. CDR3 protein: CASSLFQGAGELFF. In DNA, the CDR3 is TGTGCCAGCAGCTTATTTCAGGGGGCCGGGGAGCTGTTTTTT.

The rearrangement links TRBV30 to TRBJ2-7; D could derive from TRBD1 or TRBD2 (5 bases each). The CDR3 consists of 14 residues. V lost 2 bases and J 0 bases, leaving 11 bases between the germline ends. Germline V gene sequence: CDR1 GTSNPN, CDR2 SVGIG (reference sequence). CDR3 sequence: CAWSSGPVSYEQYF. In nucleotides, the CDR3 is TGTGCCTGGAGTTCGGGGCCGGTCTCCTACGAGCAGTACTTC.

The CDR3 loop reads CASSVEGQGIEQYF. For the CDR3, the DNA is TGTGCCAGCAGCGTAGAGGGACAGGGAATCGAGCAGTACTTC. The V and J genes are TRBV9 and TRBJ2-7; 9 nucleotides align to TRBD1. From germline, CDR1 is SGDLS and CDR2 YYNGEE. With V trimmed by 0 bases and J by 6 bases, 4 bases remained unmatched. The CDR3 loop spans 14 amino acids.

The chain recombines TRBV11-2 with TRBJ2-7; no reliable D call. Germline CDR1 and CDR2: SGHAT and FQNNGV. The CDR3 consists of 12 residues. With 0 bases removed from V and 12 bases from J, the gap between germline ends came to 12 bases. Here the CDR3 reads CASSLDLGPGYF. DNA for the CDR3: TGTGCCAGCAGCTTAGATCTAGGTCCGGGGTACTTC.

The genes are TRBV7-6 and TRBJ2-7; the match to TRBD1 covers 7 bases. Unmatched junction bases numbered 6, after V lost 1 base and J lost 3 bases. This CDR3 is built from 15 residues. Germline assignment: CDR1 SGHVS and CDR2 FNYEAQ. CDR3 nucleotides: TGTGCCAGCAGCTTAGGGGGACAGACAGTCTACGAGCAGTACTTC. This sequence encodes CASSLGGQTVYEQYF.

The chain uses TRBV6-1 and TRBJ1-1; D unclear. The CDR3 spans 14 residues. Germline-derived CDR1 and CDR2 are MNHNS and SASEGT. V was shortened by 0 bases and J by 1 base, with 6 bases between the two germline ends. CDR3 region: CASSEAMGNTEAFF. The DNA for the CDR3 is TGTGCCAGCAGTGAAGCCATGGGGAACACTGAAGCTTTCTTT.

This rearrangement joins TRBV5-6 to TRBJ1-5; a weak D match, TRBD1 (5 bases). The CDR3 is 16 amino acids. Deletions cut 0 bases from V and 1 base from J, with 11 bases between. The germline gives CDR1 SGHDT, CDR2 YYEEEE. CDR3 sequence (DNA): TGTGCCAGCAGCTTGGGCGGAGGGGCGAGCAATCAGCCCCAGCATTTT. This encodes CASSLGGGASNQPQHF.

The chain joins TRBV13 to TRBJ2-5; 8 bases are a match to TRBD2. Losses at the gene ends were 5 bases for V and 7 bases for J; bases not matched to a gene: 3. Germline lookup yields CDR1 PRHDT and CDR2 FYEKMQ (reference sequence). This CDR3 is 12 amino acids long. This CDR3 reads CASSAGGATQYF. The CDR3 coding sequence is TGTGCCAGCAGCGCCGGGGGGGCGACCCAGTACTTC.

The J gene is TRBJ1-5, the V gene TRBV4-3, with D perhaps matching TRBD1 (5 bases). Trimming took 4 bases from V and 5 from J, leaving 15 bases between them. CDR1 is LGHNA, CDR2 YSLEER, per germline. The CDR3 is made up of 15 amino acids. DNA of the CDR3: TGCGCCAGCAGCCTCACTCCCACAGGTGATCAGCCCCAGCATTTT. Protein: CASSLTPTGDQPQHF.

This rearrangement joins TRBV7-3 to TRBJ2-3; TRBD2 aligns across 12 bases. Germline CDR1 reads SGHTA; CDR2 reads FQGTGA. This CDR3 is built from 16 residues. V trimming: 5 bases; J trimming: 5 bases; junction bases outside the gene matches: 8. CDR3 region: CASSPGLAGPGDTQYF. As DNA, the CDR3 is TGTGCCAGCAGCCCCGGACTAGCGGGGCCCGGAGATACGCAGTATTTT.